This T cell receptor (beta chain) was identified during a study of blood T cells in healthy people across ages. PCR was performed a second time for about 7 to 12 cycles using a sample-barcoded 5' primer and a J-beta primer mix. TCRdb passed the 5' RACE reads through MiXCR, listing each CDR3 protein once. The sample has about 1.1 million distinct CDR3 sequences, roughly two fifths seen once; the top ten hold over 10%. V was cut by 7 bases and J by 0 bases, with 7 bases left in between. Germline CDR1 reads ENHRY; CDR2 reads SYGVKD. CDR3 length: 13 residues. This clonotype was detected only a few times. The V call is TRBV10-3, the J call TRBJ1-5, with D uncertain. The sample consisted of blood. The origin of this receptor is a man between 18 and 29 years old in good health. The CDR3 DNA reads TGTGCCATCACCCAAGATAGCAATCAGCCCCAGCATTTT. Protein product: CAITQDSNQPQHF.